Listed below are T cell receptor beta chains from one sample, sequenced in a study of blood T cell repertoires in COVID-19. The protocol was immunoSEQ multiplex PCR, while the TCRdb copy is restricted to in-frame clones and leaves out a portion. Of some 42,000 clones in the sample, 70% to 90% are singletons; the top ten hold about 2.4%. Sequencing was done on a sample of peripheral blood. All receptors derive from a human donor in a cohort sampled during active COVID-19. CDR3s include the opening cysteine and the closing phenylalanine or tryptophan. The order of the fields is V gene, CDR3 protein.

TRBV7-9,CASSFLQGSTDTQYF
TRBV5-4,CASSTKSTGTDYGYTF
TRBV2,CASILQGTTNEKLFF
TRBV3-1/TRBV3-2,CASSFPDRGLGETQYF
TRBV6-5,CASSSDRARSGNTIYF
TRBV10-3,CAIRDDRATENIQYF
TRBV5-1,CASSISGGLQETQYF
TRBV6-5,CASSYSKGVGYTF
TRBV24-1,CATSDYNKYYGYTF
TRBV7-2,CASSLEGRGLTEAFF
TRBV24-1,CATSDPDRDGNGYTF
TRBV7-8,CASSADRGLWNEQFF
TRBV7-9,CASSPVDRAPYEQYF
TRBV5-1,CASSSGLAGVQETQYF
TRBV3-1/TRBV3-2,CASSQKSPPRNTEAFF
TRBV6-6,CASVPAGTGGGEQYF
TRBV18,CASSHPRGMGNEQFF